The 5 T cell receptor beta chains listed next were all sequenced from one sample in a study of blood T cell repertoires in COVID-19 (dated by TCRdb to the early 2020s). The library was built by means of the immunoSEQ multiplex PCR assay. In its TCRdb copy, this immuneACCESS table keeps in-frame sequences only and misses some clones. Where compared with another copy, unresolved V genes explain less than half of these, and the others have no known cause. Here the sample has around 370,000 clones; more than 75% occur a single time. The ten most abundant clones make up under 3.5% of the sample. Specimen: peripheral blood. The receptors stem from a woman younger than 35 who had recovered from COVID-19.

For the CDR3, the DNA is TGTGCCAGCAGTTCGGGGACAGGGGCCGAGCAGTACGTC. As protein: CASSSGTGAEQYV. The rearrangement links TRBV12-3 or TRBV12-4 to TRBJ2-7; 10 bases fit TRBD1. This CDR3 comprises 13 residues. With V trimmed by 4 bases and J by 6 bases, 3 bases remained unmatched.

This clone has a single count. The CDR3 loop is CASSQGTSGNYNEQFF. CDR3 nucleotide sequence: TGTGCCAGCAGCCAGGGGACTAGCGGGAACTACAATGAGCAGTTCTTC. The chain carries TRBV3-1 (or the pseudogene TRBV3-2) and TRBJ2-1, with 13 bases matching TRBD2. The CDR3 is made up of 16 amino acids. The junction had 2 bases not matched to a gene; V was cut back by 3 bases and J by 3 bases. Germline V gene data show CDR1 as LGHDT and CDR2 as YNNKEL (reference sequence).

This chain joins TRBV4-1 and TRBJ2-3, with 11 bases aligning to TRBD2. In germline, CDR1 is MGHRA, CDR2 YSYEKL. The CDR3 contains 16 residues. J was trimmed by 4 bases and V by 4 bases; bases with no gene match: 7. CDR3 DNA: TGCGCCAGCAGCCGTGTACTAGCGGGAGTATCAGATACGCAGTATTTT. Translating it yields CASSRVLAGVSDTQYF.

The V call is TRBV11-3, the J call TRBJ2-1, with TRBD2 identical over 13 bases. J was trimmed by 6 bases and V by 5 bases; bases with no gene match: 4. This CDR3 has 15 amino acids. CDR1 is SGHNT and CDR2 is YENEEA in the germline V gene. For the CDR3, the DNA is TGTGCCAGCAGCCCGAGACTAGCGGGAGGCAATGAGCAGTTCTTC. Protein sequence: CASSPRLAGGNEQFF. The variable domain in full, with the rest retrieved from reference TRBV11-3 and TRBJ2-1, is EAGVVQSPRYKIIEKKQPVAFWCNPISGHNTLYWYLQNLGQGPELLIRYENEEAVDDSQLPKDRFSAERLKGVDSTLKIQPAELGDSAVYLCASSPRLAGGNEQFFGPGTRLTVL.

CDR3 residues: CASSLRRTLNEQFF. The CDR3 DNA follows: TGTGCCAGCAGCCTCAGACGGACACTCAATGAGCAGTTCTTC. The chain employs TRBV3-1 (or the pseudogene TRBV3-2) and TRBJ2-1, with D possibly being TRBD1 (5 bases). The CDR3 length is 14 residues. Trimming stripped 4 bases from V and 6 bases from J, with 13 bases between. From germline, CDR1 is LGHDT and CDR2 YNNKEL (reference sequence).